Sequencing of this TCR beta chain was carried out in a study of blood T cell repertoires in COVID-19. Study information: COVID-19 samples, acute and convalescent, were from the United States, Italy and Spain. PBMCs, B-cell-depleted T cells, or T cells provided the cDNA or gDNA that made up the material.

Libraries were prepared by immunoSEQ multiplex PCR; TCRdb keeps only in-frame clonotypes and omits some of them. This sample has over 150,000 clones; 65% to 90% occur once, and the top ten carry about 12%. Deletions cut 5 bases from V and 8 bases from J, with 21 bases between. Germline CDR1 is LGHDT and CDR2 is YNNKEL (reference sequence). The CDR3 covers 15 residues. Seattle's enrolled individuals joined amid active infection and were then monitored longitudinally. This receptor was obtained from a woman aged 55-70 years with COVID-19, enrolled during active disease. The chain couples TRBV3-1 (or the pseudogene TRBV3-2) to TRBJ1-2; D is uncertain. The sequencing sample was made of peripheral blood. The CDR3 reads CASSGSHDATHGYTF. As DNA, the CDR3 is TGTGCCAGCAGCGGTAGCCATGATGCAACCCACGGCTACACCTTC.